The 25 T cell receptor beta chains given below trace back to one sample, sequenced in a study of blood T cell repertoires in COVID-19. Assay used: immunoSEQ multiplex PCR; TCRdb lists only in-frame clones, some missing. The sample has 35,000 to 40,000 clones, roughly 80% seen once. Sequencing input: peripheral blood. These TCRs come from a man aged 80 or over with active or convalescent COVID-19.

This clone was observed a single time. The V gene is TRBV6-6, the J gene TRBJ1-2; possibly TRBD1 for D (6 bases). Trimming stripped 0 bases from V and 10 bases from J, with 9 bases between. CDR3 length equals 12 residues. CDR1 is MNHNY, CDR2 SVGAGI, per germline (reference sequence). CDR3 nucleotide sequence: TGTGCCAGCAGTTACTCAGGGGGTGACTACACCTTC. It specifies CASSYSGGDYTF.

With respect to this clone: Distinct nucleotide sequences in the sample also encode this CDR3. The rearrangement uses TRBV7-2 and TRBJ2-3; 8 nucleotides line up with TRBD2. The CDR3 covers 15 residues. After removal of 2 bases from V and 2 bases from J, the junction contained 3 bases not matched to a gene. CDR1 and CDR2 from the germline V gene are SGHTA and FQGNSA. CDR3 DNA sequence: TGTGCCAGCAGCTTAAGAGCGGGGGACACAGATACGCAGTATTTT. Translating gives CASSLRAGDTDTQYF. The full variable domain, completed using reference TRBV7-2 and TRBJ2-3, is GAGVSQSPSNKVTEKGKDVELRCDPISGHTALYWYRQSLGQGLEFLIYFQGNSAPDKSGLPSDRFSAERTGGSVSTLTIQRTQQEDSAVYLCASSLRAGDTDTQYFGPGTRLTVL.

V usage is TRBV27 and J usage is TRBJ2-3; 8 nucleotides match TRBD2. CDR1 and CDR2 from the germline V gene are MNHEY and SMNVEV (reference sequence). With V trimmed by 5 bases and J by 9 bases, 19 bases remained unmatched. The CDR3 has 17 amino acids. The CDR3 loop is CASSPALAANDLGTQYF. DNA for the CDR3: TGTGCCAGCAGTCCAGCACTAGCGGCTAACGACCTTGGCACGCAGTATTTT.

As DNA, the CDR3 is TGTGCCAGCAGCCGACCTGGGGCGAACACTGAAGCTTTCTTT. This translates into CASSRPGANTEAFF. The V call is TRBV3-1 (or the pseudogene TRBV3-2), the J call TRBJ1-1; tentative D call: TRBD1 (5 bases). This CDR3 is 14 amino acids long. Germline V lookup: CDR1 LGHDT, CDR2 YNNKEL (reference sequence). V was trimmed by 4 bases and J by 1 base, leaving 10 bases between them.

In its sample, this clone is medium-sized. The chain joins TRBV11-2 to TRBJ1-1; tentative D call: TRBD1 (6 bases). The CDR3 spans 13 residues. CDR1 and CDR2 (germline): SGHAT, FQNNGV. Trimming stripped 0 bases from V and 4 bases from J, with 6 bases between. In nucleotides, the CDR3 is TGTGCCAGCAGCTTAGAACAGGGCACTGAAGCTTTCTTT. Protein product: CASSLEQGTEAFF.

V gene TRBV13 combines with J gene TRBJ2-3; D is unresolved. Trimming pared 4 bases from V and 2 bases from J, leaving 10 bases between. Per germline, CDR1 PRHDT and CDR2 FYEKMQ (reference sequence). The CDR3 has 14 residues. For the CDR3, the DNA is TGTGCCAGCAGCTCCGGTTTGGTCACAGATACGCAGTATTTT. Its protein product is CASSSGLVTDTQYF.

The chain couples TRBV12-5 to TRBJ2-1; 8 bases agree with TRBD2. The V gene's germline CDR1 is LGHNT and CDR2 FRNRAP. V lost 1 base, J lost 4 bases, and 9 bases stayed unmatched. The CDR3 loop spans 17 amino acids. DNA of the CDR3: TGTGCTAGTGGTTTGGAAGAAGCGGGAGTATGGTACAATGAGCAGTTCTTC. Its protein product is CASGLEEAGVWYNEQFF.

The rearrangement uses TRBV4-3 and TRBJ2-5, with D unresolved. CDR3 length equals 16 residues. Trimming left V 1 base short and J 4 bases short, with 16 bases between. The germline V gene has CDR1 LGHNA and CDR2 YSLEER. CDR3 residues: CASSQAAAERGETQYF. The CDR3 DNA reads as TGCGCCAGCAGCCAAGCAGCCGCGGAACGTGGAGAGACCCAGTACTTC.

This chain uses TRBV12-3 or TRBV12-4 with TRBJ2-2, with 7 bases aligning to TRBD1. V shed 7 bases and J 11 bases; nucleotides not matched to a gene: 10. The CDR3 extends over 13 amino acids. The CDR3 nucleotides are TGTGCCAGCAAGGGACAGCCTGAAGGAGAGCTGTTTTTT. Translating gives CASKGQPEGELFF.

The chain uses TRBV27 and TRBJ2-1, with 10 bases aligning to TRBD2. V shed 0 bases and J 8 bases; nucleotides not matched to a gene: 7. Germline CDR1 and CDR2: MNHEY and SMNVEV (reference sequence). The CDR3 sequence is 16 residues long. This chain's CDR3 is CASSLSSGTSAYEQFF. CDR3 DNA: TGTGCCAGCAGTTTATCGTCCGGGACTAGCGCCTATGAGCAGTTCTTC.

This chain uses TRBV24-1 with TRBJ2-7; no clear D. The CDR3 totals 15 residues. Germline V gives CDR1 KGHDR, CDR2 SFDVKD. V was cut by 2 bases and J by 6 bases, with 16 bases left in between. CDR3 loop: CATSDSTDKPPEQYF. As DNA, the CDR3 is TGTGCCACCAGTGATTCAACAGATAAGCCACCCGAGCAGTACTTC.

V gene TRBV5-1 combines with J gene TRBJ2-1; 8 nucleotides match TRBD2. The germline V gene encodes CDR1 SGHRS and CDR2 YFSETQ. CDR3 length: 13 amino acids. The V and J ends lost 4 bases and 8 bases, in that order; junction bases with no gene match: 5. Here the CDR3 reads CASSASGGDEQFF. The CDR3 nucleotides read TGCGCCAGCAGCGCGTCGGGGGGGGATGAGCAGTTCTTC.

This clone appeared a single time. The chain is built from TRBV11-1 and TRBJ2-3; perhaps TRBD1 as D (5 bases). Trimming left V 5 bases short and J 2 bases short, with 11 bases between. Germline CDR1 and CDR2: SGHAT and FQDESV (reference sequence). The CDR3 has 14 residues. CDR3 coding DNA: TGTGCCAGCAGCCCACGGACAAACACAGATACGCAGTATTTT. Its protein is CASSPRTNTDTQYF.

CDR3 nucleotide sequence: TGTGCCAGCAGCCAAGCCCCCCGTGAAGCTTTCTTT. Amino acid sequence: CASSQAPREAFF. The V gene is TRBV4-2, the J gene TRBJ1-1; D unresolved. This CDR3 has 12 residues. The germline V gene has CDR1 LGHNA and CDR2 YNFKEQ. The V and J ends lost 1 base and 7 bases respectively, with 7 bases between them.

The V and J genes are TRBV6-2 or TRBV6-3 and TRBJ1-1; the D gene is possibly TRBD1 (6 bases). This CDR3 contains 13 residues. CDR1 is MNHEY and CDR2 is SVGEGT in the germline V gene. Trimming removed 2 bases at V and 7 bases at J, with 11 bases between. CDR3 in amino acids: CASSYVPGDEAFF. CDR3 coding DNA: TGTGCCAGCAGTTACGTTCCAGGGGATGAAGCTTTCTTT.

CDR3 DNA sequence: TGTGCCAGCAGTTCAAGGACTGGCACCGGGGAGCTGTTTTTT. This encodes CASSSRTGTGELFF. This chain joins TRBV2 and TRBJ2-2; perhaps TRBD2 as D (5 bases). V lost 5 bases and J 4 bases, leaving 11 bases between the germline ends. CDR3 length equals 14 residues. Germline loops: CDR1 SNHLY, CDR2 FYNNEI. Using reference TRBV2 and TRBJ2-2 for the parts outside the CDR3, the full variable domain is EPEVTQTPSHQVTQMGQEVILRCVPISNHLYFYWYRQILGQKVEFLVSFYNNEISEKSEIFDDQFSVERPDGSNFTLKIRSTKLEDSAMYFCASSSRTGTGELFFGEGSRLTVL.

The V gene is TRBV5-8, the J gene TRBJ2-3; 8 bases align to TRBD1. Per the germline V gene, CDR1 is SGHTS and CDR2 is YDEGEE. The CDR3 runs to 15 residues. Trimming at V came to 4 bases and at J to 2 bases, leaving 6 bases not matched to a gene. Written as DNA, the CDR3 is TGTGCCAGCAGCAGGACAGGGTCGATCACAGATACGCAGTATTTT. It translates to CASSRTGSITDTQYF.

This clone is deemed medium-sized (0.01 to 0.1%). V is TRBV4-3 and J is TRBJ1-5; no clear D. The CDR3 is made up of 15 amino acids. Trimming took 0 bases from V and 6 from J, leaving 12 bases between them. Looked up from germline, CDR1 is LGHNA and CDR2 is YSLEER. The CDR3 is CASSQESQVRQPQHF. The DNA of the CDR3 is TGCGCCAGCAGCCAAGAGTCCCAGGTTCGTCAGCCCCAGCATTTT.

The chain links TRBV19 to TRBJ1-1; a possible D gene is TRBD1 (5 bases). The CDR3 runs 12 residues. Trimming took off 4 bases at V and 10 bases at J, with 13 bases between the two ends. Germline V gene data show CDR1 as LNHDA and CDR2 as SQIVND (reference sequence). CDR3 DNA: TGTGCCAGTAGTACCTCAGGGTTGTCAGCTTTCTTT. Translated, it gives CASSTSGLSAFF.

This sequence joins TRBV6-5 and TRBJ1-5; possibly TRBD1 for D (6 bases). The CDR3 spans 14 residues. Germline assignment: CDR1 MNHEY and CDR2 SVGAGI. V was pared by 10 bases and J by 0 bases, with 13 bases between. Here the CDR3 DNA reads TGTGCCACCCGCGACAGGACTAGCAATCAGCCCCAGCATTTT. As protein: CATRDRTSNQPQHF.

The CDR3 coding sequence is TGTGCCTGGAGTGCGGGGGGGGATCAGCCCCAGCATTTT. It translates to CAWSAGGDQPQHF. V gene TRBV30 combines with J gene TRBJ1-5; D might be TRBD1 (5 bases). The V end was cut by 1 base, the J end by 5 bases, with 9 bases between. The CDR3 runs 13 residues. Germline-derived CDR1 and CDR2 are GTSNPN and SVGIG (reference sequence). Complete variable domain (other parts from reference TRBV30 and TRBJ1-5): SQTIHQWPATLVQPVGSPLSLECTVEGTSNPNLYWYRQAAGRGLQLLFYSVGIGQISSEVPQNLSASRPQDRQFILSSKKLLLSDSGFYLCAWSAGGDQPQHFGDGTRLSIL.

J is TRBJ2-1 and V is TRBV13, with TRBD2 identical over 16 bases. CDR3 length equals 19 residues. V shed 5 bases, J shed 8 bases, and the junction held 15 bases outside the gene matches. CDR1 is PRHDT, CDR2 FYEKMQ, per germline (reference sequence). CDR3 DNA: TGTGCCAGCAGCCTAGCGGGACTAGCGGGAGGGTTCCCTGGGGATGAGCAGTTCTTC. This encodes CASSLAGLAGGFPGDEQFF.

V usage is TRBV30 and J usage is TRBJ1-2, with D unclear. CDR3 size: 12 residues. Germline loops: CDR1 GTSNPN, CDR2 SVGIG (reference sequence). V gave up 2 bases and J gave up 5 bases, with 9 bases separating them. Here the CDR3 reads CAWSPQEYGYTF. CDR3 DNA sequence: TGTGCCTGGAGTCCCCAGGAATATGGCTACACCTTC.

The chain recombines TRBV15 with TRBJ1-5; D unclear. Trimming left V 4 bases short and J 0 bases short, with 7 bases between. This CDR3 is 14 amino acids long. Germline CDR1 LNHNV, CDR2 YYDKDF (reference sequence). CDR3 sequence reads: CATSMDYSNQPQHF. CDR3 bases: TGTGCCACCAGCATGGACTATAGCAATCAGCCCCAGCATTTT.

This clone occurred once. The V call is TRBV6-5, the J call TRBJ2-7; 8 positions agree with TRBD2. The CDR3 has 14 amino acids. Germline trimming cut 5 bases from V and 4 bases from J; bases unmatched to any gene: 7. Germline values: CDR1 MNHEY, CDR2 SVGAGI. CDR3 amino acids: CASSPSSGKYEQYF. The CDR3 DNA is TGTGCCAGCAGTCCCAGTAGCGGGAAGTACGAGCAGTACTTC.